Below, one T cell receptor beta chain is given with its context. These data are taken from a study of blood T cell repertoires in COVID-19. Across the study: Some COVID-19 samples were acute and others convalescent; all came from the United States, Italy and Spain. Sample material is recorded as cDNA or gDNA derived from T cells, B-cell-depleted T cells, or PBMCs.

Libraries were prepared by immunoSEQ multiplex PCR; TCRdb keeps only in-frame clonotypes and omits some of them. The data contain under 20,000 clones, 80% to 90% of them singletons. This CDR3 spans 12 amino acids. Germline V CDR1 and CDR2: MNHNY, SVGAGI (reference sequence). Trimming stripped 5 bases from V and 2 bases from J, with 7 bases between. The specimen sequenced was peripheral blood. The chain uses TRBV6-6 and TRBJ2-7; D possibly corresponds to TRBD2 (6 bases). This sequence originates from a human donor in a cohort sampled during active COVID-19. The CDR3 region is CASSGGTYEQYF. The CDR3 bases are TGTGCCAGCAGTGGCGGGACCTACGAGCAGTACTTC.